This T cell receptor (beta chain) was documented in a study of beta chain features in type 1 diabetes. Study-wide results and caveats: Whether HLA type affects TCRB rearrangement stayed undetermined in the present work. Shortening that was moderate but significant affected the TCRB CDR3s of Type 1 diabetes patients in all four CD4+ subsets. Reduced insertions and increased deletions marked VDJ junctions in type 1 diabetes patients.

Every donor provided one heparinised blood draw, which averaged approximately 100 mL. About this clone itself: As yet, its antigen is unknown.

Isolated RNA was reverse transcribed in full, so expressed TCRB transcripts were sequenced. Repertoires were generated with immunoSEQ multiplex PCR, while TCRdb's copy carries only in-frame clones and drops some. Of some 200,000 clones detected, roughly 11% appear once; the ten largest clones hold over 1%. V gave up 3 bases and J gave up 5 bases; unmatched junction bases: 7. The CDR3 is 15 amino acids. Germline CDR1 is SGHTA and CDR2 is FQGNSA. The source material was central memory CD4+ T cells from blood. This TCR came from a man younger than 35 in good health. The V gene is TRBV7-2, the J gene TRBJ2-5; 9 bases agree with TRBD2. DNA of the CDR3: TGTGCCAGCAGCTTTAGCGGGAGAGTGGGGGAGACCCAGTACTTC. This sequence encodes CASSFSGRVGETQYF. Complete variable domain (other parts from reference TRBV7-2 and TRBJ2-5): GAGVSQSPSNKVTEKGKDVELRCDPISGHTALYWYRQSLGQGLEFLIYFQGNSAPDKSGLPSDRFSAERTGGSVSTLTIQRTQQEDSAVYLCASSFSGRVGETQYFGPGTRLLVL.